This TCR beta chain was profiled in a study of blood T cells in healthy people across ages (dated by TCRdb to the mid-2010s). At the level of the whole study: In model experiments, roughly one uniquely barcoded TCR beta cDNA molecule per two T cells was captured by template switching. Using deep sequencing normalized with unique cDNA molecular identifiers, the study measured how TCR beta repertoire diversity changes with age. Four age groups were formed from the donors: young (average roughly 15 years), middle-aged (approximately 40), aged (62) and long-lived (around 82). The study analyzed two additional independent replicas of 1 million unique cDNA reads from the same blood draw for two donors, one aged 18 to 29 and one aged 80 or older. Broader findings and caveats from the paper: Estimates of total diversity from one million sequenced T cells were regarded as lower bounds and underestimates. Since profiling was done on bulk unsorted PBMCs, naive and antigen-experienced compartments could not be conclusively compared. A strong correlation was found between observed TCR beta diversity and the percentage of naive T cells measured by flow cytometry. Because donor CMV infection status was unknown, age-related changes in expanded clonotypes were potentially confounded. Observed TCR beta diversity per million T cells fell roughly linearly with age, and a significant reduction was already apparent by age around 40. Compared with the aged group, more naive CD4+ T cells, fewer expanded clones and increased TCR diversity were shown by the long-lived group, suggesting age selection.

Details on this clonotype: It lacks a known antigen. Per-base quality was not reported, and no clone a single base away is much larger than it.

The library was obtained by 5' RACE. TCRdb shows the sequencer as Illumina HiSeq 2500. A second PCR of about 6 to 11 cycles was run with a J-beta primer mix and a sample-barcoded 5' primer. A template-switch 5' adaptor carrying 12 random nucleotides introduced a unique molecular identifier onto each TCR beta cDNA molecule. Each sample yielded at least 3 million CDR3-containing paired-end reads. First-strand cDNA was synthesized from all RNA with the Mint cDNA synthesis kit, primed by a TRBC-specific oligonucleotide. All cDNA was treated with uracil-DNA glycosylase and then went through a first 18-cycle PCR with the universal primers M1SS and BC2_uni_R. Concerning the study's data processing: For normalization, 1 million high-quality reads, each with a distinct molecular identifier, were randomly selected from each sample. Reads sharing molecular identifiers were discarded rather than binned into consensus sequences. MiTCR, set to a Q25 quality threshold and the strictest error-elimination algorithm, was used for CDR3 identification, clonotype clustering and error correction. A nonparametric unseen species model using Euler transformation provided a lower-bound estimate of total TCR beta diversity. TCRdb itself trimmed the public reads at Q25 with fastp, ran MiXCR and retained productive beta chains. CDR3 protein duplicates are merged, each entry listing the most common genes and DNA. None of the V and J calls come from the authors' own analysis; TCRdb made them. The sample profile shows approximately 780,000 distinct CDR3 sequences; approximately 24% of them were found once. Of the sample, about 3% is held by the ten largest clones.

Systemically healthy Caucasian individuals from Russia, over 30 in total and aged roughly 6 to 100 years, were included as donors. Approximately 9.7 milliliters of peripheral blood were drawn from each donor into EDTA-treated Vacutainer tubes. Ficoll-Paque density-gradient centrifugation was used to isolate PBMCs, with at least 6 million obtained per sample. Trizol reagent was used to extract total RNA from the PBMCs, yielding at least 6 micrograms per sample. Naive CD45RAhigh/CD27high T cell percentages were measured by flow cytometry on a PBMC aliquot from every donor. The CDR3 goes from the cysteine to the phenylalanine over 13 residues. The sequence is cut down to CDR3 DNA, 39 bases in frame from base 1. The trim is 3 bases for V and 7 bases for J, with a gap of 13 bases between the germline ends. Per the germline V gene, SGHRS is the CDR1 and YFSETQ is the CDR2. The same data also went into a second study, on T cells of mothers and their children. The other study reports the following: The donors were nine systemically healthy Caucasian individuals, made up of three mothers and their six children. cDNA synthesis used all of the extracted RNA, with 1.5 ug of RNA in each 15 ul reaction. Sample barcodes and 2-4 random nucleotides were added via the M1S primer in the second PCR. Each mother yielded over 9.5 million TCR beta CDR3 reads and each child about 3 million reads. Thymic selection shapes the output of TCR recombination in a similar way in related and unrelated pairs, and inherited differences have a minor effect. Normalized repertoire overlap in related mother-child pairs was always slightly higher than in unrelated mother-child pairs, but the difference was never significant. No persistent microchimeric T cell clones were detected, at a sensitivity of approximately 100 clones per million clonotypes. In the study, deep NGS was used to compare the TCR beta repertoires of mothers and children, and features distinguishing related mother-child pairs from unrelated individuals were sought. On average, the children were roughly 12 +/- 4 years old, while the mothers were about 40 +/- 4 years old. Libraries were sequenced on Illumina HiSeq 2000 with 100+100 nt paired-end reads after adapter ligation with NEBNext reagents. To prevent cross-contamination, the mother and child libraries were prepared one month apart and sequenced in separate runs. For each donor, somewhere between 500,000 and 2,000,000 distinct TCR beta clonotypes were identified. Naive TCR beta clonotypes were estimated from low-frequency clonotypes matched to each donor's FACS-determined naive share, without sorting.

The V and J genes are TRBV5-1 and TRBJ1-2, with TRBD1 tentatively as D gene (5 bases match). The TCR comes from a boy younger than 18 in good health. Specimen: blood. The DNA is TGCGCCAGCAGCTCGCGGGGGGACCGTGGCTACACCTTC. Its translation is CASSSRGDRGYTF.